The clone carrying this TCR beta chain was seen more than once but under ten times. No antigen is known for it. This sample is part of a study of beta chain features in type 1 diabetes. The CDR3 is made up of 13 amino acids. The ends were cut back, 3 bases at V and 4 bases at J, with 9 bases in the middle. Germline V CDR1 and CDR2: SEHNR, FQNEAQ (reference sequence). Isolated RNA was reverse transcribed in full, so expressed TCRB transcripts were sequenced. The method was immunoSEQ multiplex PCR; TCRdb's version includes in-frame clones alone and lacks a portion of them. The data contain over 600,000 clones, about an eighth of them singletons. Study findings and constraints: Shortening of TCRB CDR3s, moderate but significant, appeared in all four CD4+ subsets of Type 1 diabetes patients. Because the template was cDNA, high-expressing cells might be over-represented.

V and J are TRBV7-9 and TRBJ1-2, with D perhaps matching TRBD1 (6 bases). The TCR originated in a young man with type 1 diabetes. Input material: naive CD4+ T cells from blood. DNA for the CDR3: TGTGCCAGCAGCTTTGGACAGCGCTATGGCTACACCTTC. It encodes CASSFGQRYGYTF.